The rows below give T cell receptor beta chains drawn from one sample of a study of T cells expressing NK-cell markers. With the 5' RACE reads reprocessed, TCRdb shows one record per CDR3 protein and no DNA. This repertoire includes about 160,000 distinct CDR3 sequences. The sample consisted of blood T cells: a sorted CD56 or NKG2C T cell subset, CD4+ or CD8+ T cells, or bulk PBMC T cells (not recorded which). The receptor set was obtained from a man aged 18-69 years in good health. Each CDR3 is given with its conserved first and last residue. Size values are once, few and many counts, or a class for expanded clones, and some rows have none.

j_call v_call clone_size cdr3_aa
TRBJ1-2 TRBV29-1 - CSVGFVGEGYTF
TRBJ2-7 TRBV6-5 - CASSFTGGVDLEQYF
TRBJ2-7 TRBV2 - CATQGLAGSAESYEQYF
TRBJ2-1 TRBV6-1 - CASSPRDSYNEQFF
TRBJ2-1 TRBV27 - CASSKGGEQFF
TRBJ2-5 TRBV4-2 - CASSQLPPEASVQETQYF
TRBJ2-1 TRBV20-1 - CSAGTSGGWYEQFF
TRBJ2-7 TRBV2 - CASSPGTFLSYEQYF
TRBJ2-7 TRBV20-1 - CSARGRVSSYEQYF
TRBJ1-1 TRBV20-1 - CSARGDQGDTEAFF
TRBJ2-5 TRBV4-2 - CASSQDASGGLQETQYF
TRBJ2-2 TRBV9 - CAIEEGRTPGSCFF
TRBJ2-1 TRBV5-8 - CASSLFAASYNEQFF
TRBJ2-5 TRBV19 - CASHGGEQETQYF
TRBJ2-2 TRBV3-1 - CASSQGPGGGTGELFF
TRBJ2-7 TRBV7-8 - CASRDSSGRWYEQYF
TRBJ2-7 TRBV7-2 - CASSFDDPGLASYEQYF
TRBJ2-7 TRBV10-3 - CAISATSSPYEQYF
TRBJ2-5 TRBV20-1 - CSPVSQETQYF
TRBJ2-7 TRBV20-1 - CSARDLAGGTYEQYF
TRBJ2-3 TRBV19 - CASSIRATSTDTQYF
TRBJ1-6 TRBV5-6 - CASSLGSLVSPLHF
TRBJ1-1 TRBV14 - CASSQGSAGSLNTEAFF
TRBJ2-2 TRBV12-3/TRBV12-4 - CASSPDTITNTGELFF
TRBJ2-7 TRBV3-1 medium-sized CASSHGQGGPYEQYF
TRBJ1-4 TRBV7-8 - CASSLDGATNEKLFF
TRBJ1-2 TRBV12-3/TRBV12-4 - CASSAGRYGYTF
TRBJ2-5 TRBV24-1 - CATSDPRGGDETQYF
TRBJ2-5 TRBV11-2 - CASSLGLGQETQYF
TRBJ2-2 TRBV7-9 - CASSHSSVGELFF
TRBJ2-1 TRBV29-1 - CSVWLGTGFPTGYNEQFF
TRBJ1-4 TRBV28 - CASSFGSATNEKLFF
TRBJ1-2 TRBV5-4 - CASSLGGESNYGYTF
TRBJ2-3 TRBV5-6 - CASIGGANTQYF
TRBJ2-5 TRBV7-2 - CASSFGGIQETQYF
TRBJ1-1 TRBV27 - CASSLMARAGTEAFF
TRBJ1-2 TRBV3-1 - CASSQDRFSHGYTF
TRBJ1-2 TRBV2 - CASSAGTNYGYTF
TRBJ2-3 TRBV20-1 - CSQRGGAAYTQYF
TRBJ1-1 TRBV12-3/TRBV12-4 - CASSRDPNTEAFF
TRBJ2-7 TRBV27 - CASSLESDPSYEQYF
TRBJ1-1 TRBV5-6 - CASSLGPLGDTEAFF
TRBJ2-3 TRBV27 - CASSFARGSTDTQYF
TRBJ2-2 TRBV11-1 - CASSLGFNNRGTNTGELFF
TRBJ2-1 TRBV7-9 - CASSSTSGYNEQFF
TRBJ2-7 TRBV5-1 - CASSWGGEEQYF
TRBJ2-1 TRBV30 - CAWSVGGAISEQFF
TRBJ2-5 TRBV7-9 - CASSSTSGEETQYF
TRBJ2-1 TRBV7-9 - CASSWDRGLGEQFF
TRBJ2-5 TRBV7-9 - CASSSPGERETQYF
TRBJ2-3 TRBV2 - CASVPSTDTQYF
TRBJ2-7 TRBV5-1 - CASSTGQGAYEQYF
TRBJ2-3 TRBV12-3/TRBV12-4 - CASRPTQGGPRETDTQYF
TRBJ2-1 TRBV7-9 - CASSLFSGFGNEQFF
TRBJ2-1 TRBV6-6 - CATGDTNEQFF
TRBJ2-1 TRBV7-8 - CASSSRLNNEQFF
TRBJ2-1 TRBV6-1 - CASSTNLGAYNEQFF
TRBJ1-2 TRBV2 - CASSDPGYGYTF